Listed below are T cell receptor beta chains from one sample, sequenced in a study of blood T cell repertoires in COVID-19. Profiled with immunoSEQ multiplex PCR; TCRdb holds only in-frame clones, not every one. The sample carries some 210,000 clones, more than 70% recorded once. The material sequenced was peripheral blood. Every receptor here comes from a woman in her forties who had recovered from COVID-19. Both conserved end residues are part of each CDR3. D genes are given only for firm matches. Size tells how often a clone was seen (once, few, many) or the class of an expanded clone, and some rows leave it out.

cdr3_aa: CATSRDLTSWDTQYF; cdr3_nt: TGTGCCACCAGCAGAGATCTGACTAGTTGGGATACGCAGTATTTT; v_call: TRBV15; cdr3_length: 15; j_call: TRBJ2-3; d_call: -; clone_size: -
cdr3_aa: CASTPDRDGLNTEAFF; cdr3_nt: TGTGCCAGCACCCCGGACAGGGACGGCCTGAACACTGAAGCTTTCTTT; v_call: TRBV28; cdr3_length: 16; j_call: TRBJ1-1; d_call: TRBD1; clone_size: -
cdr3_aa: CASRQLASGSYEQYF; cdr3_nt: TGTGCCAGCAGACAACTGGCTAGCGGGAGCTACGAGCAGTACTTC; v_call: TRBV6-6; cdr3_length: 15; j_call: TRBJ2-7; d_call: TRBD2; clone_size: -
cdr3_aa: CASSLYGYGGEAFF; cdr3_nt: TGTGCCAGCAGTTTATACGGCTACGGGGGTGAAGCTTTCTTT; v_call: TRBV27; cdr3_length: 14; j_call: TRBJ1-1; d_call: -; clone_size: -
cdr3_aa: CAWTSRWGGDAFF; cdr3_nt: TGTGCCTGGACCTCAAGGTGGGGCGGAGACGCTTTCTTT; v_call: TRBV30; cdr3_length: 13; j_call: TRBJ1-1; d_call: -; clone_size: -
cdr3_aa: CASSLFGGRTYNEQFF; cdr3_nt: TGTGCCAGCAGCCTCTTCGGTGGGAGGACCTACAATGAGCAGTTCTTC; v_call: TRBV3-1/TRBV3-2; cdr3_length: 16; j_call: TRBJ2-1; d_call: -; clone_size: -
cdr3_aa: CASSVGGLYNEQFF; cdr3_nt: TGTGCCAGCAGCGTAGGAGGACTGTACAATGAGCAGTTCTTC; v_call: TRBV9; cdr3_length: 14; j_call: TRBJ2-1; d_call: -; clone_size: -
cdr3_aa: CASSLSGFSYNEQFF; cdr3_nt: TGTGCCAGCAGCCTTAGCGGGTTCTCCTACAATGAGCAGTTCTTC; v_call: TRBV3-1/TRBV3-2; cdr3_length: 15; j_call: TRBJ2-1; d_call: TRBD2; clone_size: -
cdr3_aa: CATRPGTKQETQYF; cdr3_nt: TGTGCCACCAGGCCCGGGACTAAACAAGAGACCCAGTACTTC; v_call: TRBV15; cdr3_length: 14; j_call: TRBJ2-5; d_call: TRBD2; clone_size: -
cdr3_aa: CASSQEVLVTGELFF; cdr3_nt: TGTGCCAGCAGCCAAGAGGTGCTAGTGACCGGGGAGCTGTTTTTT; v_call: TRBV4-2; cdr3_length: 15; j_call: TRBJ2-2; d_call: -; clone_size: -
cdr3_aa: CATSDQGQSNQPQHF; cdr3_nt: TGTGCCACCAGTGACCAGGGACAGAGCAATCAGCCCCAGCATTTT; v_call: TRBV24-1; cdr3_length: 15; j_call: TRBJ1-5; d_call: TRBD1; clone_size: -
cdr3_aa: CASSLGSNSGPTDTQYF; cdr3_nt: TGTGCCAGCAGCTTAGGAAGTAATAGCGGGCCGACAGATACGCAGTATTTT; v_call: TRBV11-3; cdr3_length: 17; j_call: TRBJ2-3; d_call: TRBD2; clone_size: -
cdr3_aa: CASSMRDSGNTIYF; cdr3_nt: TGTGCCAGTAGTATGCGCGACTCTGGAAACACCATATATTTT; v_call: TRBV19; cdr3_length: 14; j_call: TRBJ1-3; d_call: -; clone_size: -
cdr3_aa: CASSQERDRAKNTEAFF; cdr3_nt: TGTGCCAGCAGCCAAGAGAGGGACAGGGCCAAGAACACTGAAGCTTTCTTT; v_call: TRBV14; cdr3_length: 17; j_call: TRBJ1-1; d_call: TRBD1; clone_size: few
cdr3_aa: CASSLNSGGLEAFF; cdr3_nt: TGTGCCAGCAGCTTAAATTCAGGGGGCTTGGAAGCTTTCTTT; v_call: TRBV11-2; cdr3_length: 14; j_call: TRBJ1-1; d_call: TRBD1; clone_size: -
cdr3_aa: CASSLQGSGRARADTQYF; cdr3_nt: TGTGCCAGCAGTTTACAGGGGAGCGGGAGGGCCAGAGCAGATACGCAGTATTTT; v_call: TRBV27; cdr3_length: 18; j_call: TRBJ2-3; d_call: TRBD2; clone_size: once
cdr3_aa: CAGQGERNSPLHF; cdr3_nt: TGTGCCGGACAGGGTGAGAGAAATTCACCCCTCCACTTT; v_call: TRBV2; cdr3_length: 13; j_call: TRBJ1-6; d_call: TRBD1; clone_size: -
cdr3_aa: CASSPGQPYEQYF; cdr3_nt: TGTGCCAGCAGCCCGGGACAGCCCTACGAGCAGTACTTC; v_call: TRBV27; cdr3_length: 13; j_call: TRBJ2-7; d_call: TRBD1; clone_size: -
cdr3_aa: CATSDHRPLAGESDTQYF; cdr3_nt: TGTGCCACCAGTGACCACCGCCCACTAGCGGGAGAATCAGATACGCAGTATTTT; v_call: TRBV24-1; cdr3_length: 18; j_call: TRBJ2-3; d_call: TRBD2; clone_size: -
cdr3_aa: CASSPGQGIYEQYF; cdr3_nt: TGTGCCAGCAGCCCGGGACAGGGGATTTACGAGCAGTACTTC; v_call: TRBV6-5; cdr3_length: 14; j_call: TRBJ2-7; d_call: TRBD1; clone_size: few
cdr3_aa: CASSLGTGNPYEQYF; cdr3_nt: TGCGCCAGCAGCTTGGGGACAGGAAATCCGTACGAGCAGTACTTC; v_call: TRBV5-1; cdr3_length: 15; j_call: TRBJ2-7; d_call: TRBD1; clone_size: -
cdr3_aa: CASSHGTVTNTEAFF; cdr3_nt: TGTGCCAGCAGCCACGGGACAGTTACGAACACTGAAGCTTTCTTT; v_call: TRBV3-1/TRBV3-2; cdr3_length: 15; j_call: TRBJ1-1; d_call: TRBD1; clone_size: -
cdr3_aa: CASSLDSSVYNEQFF; cdr3_nt: TGTGCCAGCAGCTTAGACAGCTCCGTCTACAATGAGCAGTTCTTC; v_call: TRBV7-2; cdr3_length: 15; j_call: TRBJ2-1; d_call: -; clone_size: -
cdr3_aa: CASSFGDSSTDTQYF; cdr3_nt: TGTGCCAGCAGTTTCGGGGATTCGAGCACAGATACGCAGTATTTT; v_call: TRBV28; cdr3_length: 15; j_call: TRBJ2-3; d_call: -; clone_size: -
cdr3_aa: CASSRQGSGNTIYF; cdr3_nt: TGTGCCAGTAGTAGACAGGGCAGTGGAAACACCATATATTTT; v_call: TRBV19; cdr3_length: 14; j_call: TRBJ1-3; d_call: TRBD1; clone_size: once
cdr3_aa: CASNEQYSNNSPLHF; cdr3_nt: TGTGCCAGTAACGAACAGTACTCCAATAATTCACCCCTCCACTTT; v_call: TRBV19; cdr3_length: 15; j_call: TRBJ1-6; d_call: -; clone_size: -
cdr3_aa: CASSLDSASGQETQYF; cdr3_nt: TGTGCCAGCAGCTTAGATTCGGCTAGCGGACAAGAGACCCAGTACTTC; v_call: TRBV7-7; cdr3_length: 16; j_call: TRBJ2-5; d_call: TRBD2; clone_size: -
cdr3_aa: CASSLVSTGSEQFF; cdr3_nt: TGTGCCAGCAGCTTAGTTTCTACGGGGAGTGAGCAGTTCTTC; v_call: TRBV7-7; cdr3_length: 14; j_call: TRBJ2-1; d_call: -; clone_size: -
cdr3_aa: CSVDLVSAIARYNEQFF; cdr3_nt: TGCAGCGTTGATCTGGTATCTGCGATAGCGAGATACAATGAGCAGTTCTTC; v_call: TRBV29-1; cdr3_length: 17; j_call: TRBJ2-1; d_call: -; clone_size: -
cdr3_aa: CASSLSTSGRTDTQYF; cdr3_nt: TGTGCCAGCAGTTTATCTACTAGCGGGAGGACAGATACGCAGTATTTT; v_call: TRBV27; cdr3_length: 16; j_call: TRBJ2-3; d_call: TRBD2; clone_size: -
cdr3_aa: CASSLNGRSTDTQYF; cdr3_nt: TGCGCCAGCAGCTTGAACGGGAGGAGCACAGATACGCAGTATTTT; v_call: TRBV5-1; cdr3_length: 15; j_call: TRBJ2-3; d_call: TRBD2; clone_size: once
cdr3_aa: CASSPSSGNSNQPQHF; cdr3_nt: TGTGCCAGCTCACCATCCTCAGGGAATAGCAATCAGCCCCAGCATTTT; v_call: TRBV18; cdr3_length: 16; j_call: TRBJ1-5; d_call: -; clone_size: -
cdr3_aa: CAGTRDRPDLEAFF; cdr3_nt: TGTGCCGGCACCCGGGACAGACCAGACCTTGAAGCTTTCTTT; v_call: TRBV2; cdr3_length: 14; j_call: TRBJ1-1; d_call: TRBD1; clone_size: -
cdr3_aa: CASSRGSPDTQYF; cdr3_nt: TGTGCCAGCAGTCGCGGGAGCCCAGATACGCAGTATTTT; v_call: TRBV6-5; cdr3_length: 13; j_call: TRBJ2-3; d_call: TRBD2; clone_size: -
cdr3_aa: CASSLAKNTEAFF; cdr3_nt: TGTGCCAGCAGCTTGGCCAAGAACACTGAAGCTTTCTTT; v_call: TRBV5-8; cdr3_length: 13; j_call: TRBJ1-1; d_call: -; clone_size: once
cdr3_aa: CASSEALLISGGSEAFF; cdr3_nt: TGTGCCAGCAGTGAAGCGCTTCTCATTTCGGGGGGGTCTGAAGCTTTCTTT; v_call: TRBV2; cdr3_length: 17; j_call: TRBJ1-1; d_call: -; clone_size: -
cdr3_aa: CASSLETVAKNIQYF; cdr3_nt: TGCGCCAGCAGCTTGGAGACAGTAGCCAAAAACATTCAGTACTTC; v_call: TRBV5-1; cdr3_length: 15; j_call: TRBJ2-4; d_call: -; clone_size: once